The 5 T cell receptor beta chains below come from one sample, sequenced in a study of blood T cell repertoires in COVID-19. Repertoires were generated with immunoSEQ multiplex PCR, while TCRdb's copy carries only in-frame clones and drops some. The data hold 300,000 to 400,000 clones, with around nine tenths observed a single time. The sequencing input was peripheral blood. The receptors originated from a young woman who had recovered from COVID-19.

This rearrangement joins TRBV10-1 to TRBJ2-5; D is perhaps TRBD2 (7 bases). V lost 8 bases and J 1 base, leaving 17 bases between the germline ends. CDR1 is WNHNN and CDR2 is SYGVQD in the germline V gene (reference sequence). CDR3 length equals 15 residues. CDR3 coding DNA: TGCGCCAGCCAAAAGAGCGGGACAAGCCAAGAGACCCAGTACTTC. It encodes CASQKSGTSQETQYF.

The rearrangement joins TRBV9 to TRBJ2-1, with 8 bases matching TRBD2. V trimming: 2 bases; J trimming: 9 bases; junction bases outside the gene matches: 7. This CDR3 spans 14 amino acids. Germline CDR1 SGDLS, CDR2 YYNGEE. DNA of the CDR3: TGTGCCAGCAGCGTCCGGACTAGCTTGGGTGAGCAGTTCTTC. It is translated as CASSVRTSLGEQFF.

This CDR3 is CASSPGQGADGYTF. DNA of the CDR3: TGTGCCAGCAGTCCTGGACAGGGTGCGGATGGCTACACCTTC. The chain is built from TRBV27 and TRBJ1-2; 8 bases are shared with TRBD1. V lost 5 bases, J lost 6 bases, and 8 bases stayed unmatched. CDR3 length: 14 amino acids. The germline V gene encodes CDR1 MNHEY and CDR2 SMNVEV (reference sequence).

The V and J genes are TRBV5-6 and TRBJ2-3; 9 bases are shared with TRBD1. Germline V gene lookup returns CDR1 SGHDT and CDR2 YYEEEE. This CDR3 comprises 15 residues. Unmatched junction bases numbered 7, after V lost 4 bases and J lost 4 bases. CDR3 protein: CASSLPGTGSDTQYF. For the CDR3, the DNA is TGTGCCAGCAGCCTACCTGGGACAGGGTCAGATACGCAGTATTTT.

The V gene is TRBV10-3, the J gene TRBJ1-1, with a possible D match to TRBD1 (6 bases). The length of the CDR3 is 13 residues. V was shortened by 4 bases and J by 4 bases, with 10 bases between the two germline ends. The V gene's germline CDR1 is ENHRY and CDR2 SYGVKD. The DNA of the CDR3 is TGTGCCATCAGTGTGACGGACAGCACTGAAGCTTTCTTT. Amino acids: CAISVTDSTEAFF.